This T cell receptor (beta chain) emerged from a study of radiation and T cells in renal cell carcinoma. Study-wide context: Nephrectomy followed 15 Gy stereotactic body radiation by 4 weeks.

Study-wide results and limits: Top tumor clonotypes rose in blood 2 weeks post-radiation, then contracted.

Trimming cost V 5 bases and J 5 bases; bases outside gene matches: 12. CDR3 length equals 16 residues. From germline, CDR1 is LNHDA and CDR2 SQIVND (reference sequence). This clone was found once. What it binds is not known. This sample's time point: blood 2 weeks post-SBRT. As to treatment: 15 Gy SBRT to primary tumor, nephrectomy 4 weeks later. Radiation-treated patients gave blood at baseline, week 2 and week 4. Measured with immunoSEQ multiplex PCR; TCRdb has only the in-frame clones, and not every one. The sample contains approximately 120,000 clones, 81% of which appear only once. This chain joins TRBV19 and TRBJ2-3, with 8 bases matching TRBD1. Here the sequenced sample was blood, taken from a patient whose treatment included radiotherapy and nephrectomy. The sequence came from a man aged 45-65 years with renal cell carcinoma. The CDR3 coding sequence is TGTGCCAGTAGTTCCGGGACAGGCGCCCCGGGAGATACGCAGTATTTT. Its protein product is CASSSGTGAPGDTQYF.